The 29 T cell receptor beta chains reported below all come from one sample, sequenced in a study of T cells in Graves' hyperthyroidism and ophthalmopathy. Amplified TCR beta CDR3 regions came from RNA transcripts. HTBI primers were the set used in a first-round RT-PCR of the TCR CDR3. Each CDR3 protein gets one entry after TCRdb re-called the multiplex PCR reads with MiXCR. In the table there are hundreds of thousands of distinct CDR3 sequences, more than 20% of which are singletons. The sequenced sample consisted of blood. These receptors were collected from a middle-aged man with Graves' hyperthyroidism.

The gene calls are TRBV12-3 or TRBV12-4 and TRBJ2-7, with TRBD1 identical over 8 bases. The V and J ends lost 5 bases and 3 bases, in that order; junction bases with no gene match: 9. This CDR3 is 15 amino acids long. The CDR3 sequence is CASSETGGKLYEQYF. The CDR3 DNA is TGTGCCAGCAGTGAAACAGGGGGTAAGCTCTACGAGCAGTACTTC.

This clonotype came up a few times. This sequence joins TRBV10-3 and TRBJ2-1, with TRBD2 identical over 8 bases. The ends lost 7 bases at V and 9 bases at J; junction bases unmatched: 8. Germline CDR1 is ENHRY and CDR2 is SYGVKD. The CDR3 extends over 13 amino acids. CDR3 bases: TGTGCCATCACTGGACTAGCCGGAGTTGAGCAGTTCTTC. Translated, it gives CAITGLAGVEQFF.

For the CDR3, the DNA is TGTGCCAGCAGCTTAGCTCTCAATCAGCCCCAGCATTTT. It is translated as CASSLALNQPQHF. This chain connects TRBV7-9 to TRBJ1-5; D unclear. Trimming removed 0 bases at V and 3 bases at J, with 3 bases between. Germline values: CDR1 SEHNR, CDR2 FQNEAQ (reference sequence). This CDR3 is 13 amino acids long.

The chain couples TRBV24-1 to TRBJ2-3; D is unclear. Trimming removed 4 bases at V and 3 bases at J, with 4 bases between. Germline CDR1 and CDR2: KGHDR and SFDVKD. The CDR3 length is 12 residues. In nucleotides, the CDR3 is TGTGCCACCAGTGAACCTACAGATACGCAGTATTTT. Protein: CATSEPTDTQYF.

At least ten counts were recorded for this clonotype. The rearrangement joins TRBV2 to TRBJ2-7, with 7 bases matching TRBD1. The CDR3 length is 12 residues. V shed 9 bases and J 6 bases; nucleotides not matched to a gene: 8. CDR1 is SNHLY, CDR2 FYNNEI, per germline. Here the CDR3 DNA reads TGTGCCAGTGGACAGGACCGGCTCGAGCAGTACTTC. It translates to CASGQDRLEQYF.

The chain is built from TRBV12-3 or TRBV12-4 and TRBJ2-5; D possibly corresponds to TRBD1 (7 bases). Trimming shortened V by 6 bases and J by 4 bases, and 18 bases separated the two germline ends. The CDR3 totals 15 residues. The CDR3 DNA reads TGTGCCAGCAGCCCCGGGGGACAGAGGACAGAGACCCAGTACTTC. Its translation is CASSPGGQRTETQYF.

This chain links TRBV5-1 with TRBJ1-2; 9 nucleotides align to TRBD1. The CDR3 consists of 14 residues. V was pared by 3 bases and J by 7 bases, with 7 bases of the junction left unmatched. Germline V gene sequence: CDR1 SGHRS, CDR2 YFSETQ. Here the CDR3 reads CASSSTGTGTGYTF. The CDR3 bases are TGCGCCAGCAGCTCAACCGGGACAGGGACTGGCTACACCTTC.

The chain has TRBV11-2 and TRBJ2-1, with D tentatively TRBD2 (6 bases). The CDR3 runs 15 residues. Germline V lookup: CDR1 SGHAT, CDR2 FQNNGV. V lost 0 bases and J lost 1, with 7 bases in between. The CDR3 coding sequence is TGTGCCAGCAGCTTAGAACTAGCATCCTACAATGAGCAGTTCTTC. This encodes CASSLELASYNEQFF.

This clonotype was observed at least ten times. The CDR3 DNA reads as TGTGCCAGCAGGGGGCTAGCGTACGGGAATGAGCAGTTCTTC. Its protein product is CASRGLAYGNEQFF. V and J are TRBV6-2 or TRBV6-3 and TRBJ2-1, with a tentative D call TRBD2 (6 bases). Germline CDR1 reads MNHEY; CDR2 reads SVGEGT. The CDR3 has 14 residues. V lost 6 bases, J lost 7 bases, and 16 bases lay in between.

This clonotype was seen repeatedly, ten times or more. The V gene is TRBV3-1, the J gene TRBJ2-5, with D possibly TRBD2 on 6 matching bases. The CDR3 is made up of 17 amino acids. Between the trimmed V and J ends, which lost 0 bases and 5 bases, there was a span of 19 bases. Germline V gives CDR1 LGHDT, CDR2 YNNKEL (reference sequence). The CDR3 region is CASSQDGGVLPRETQYF. In nucleotides, the CDR3 is TGTGCCAGCAGCCAAGATGGAGGGGTCCTCCCGAGGGAGACCCAGTACTTC.

CDR3 sequence (DNA): TGTGCCAGCAGTGGGACTTGCGGGGAGCTGTTTTTT. It yields the protein CASSGTCGELFF. The J gene is TRBJ2-2, the V gene TRBV2; D is perhaps TRBD2 (5 bases). Germline V gives CDR1 SNHLY, CDR2 FYNNEI. V was pared by 4 bases and J by 7 bases, with 7 bases between. The CDR3 length is 12 residues.

Only a few counts were recorded for this clonotype. The chain is built from TRBV6-1 and TRBJ1-2; 7 bases agree with TRBD1. Germline CDR1 and CDR2: MNHNS and SASEGT. This CDR3 is 13 amino acids long. J lost 8 bases, V lost 6 bases, and 9 bases had no gene match. The CDR3 coding sequence is TGTGCCAGCAGCCCTGAAAGGGGGCGAGGCTACACCTTC. Translating it yields CASSPERGRGYTF.

V is TRBV5-1 and J is TRBJ1-1; TRBD1 matches 7 bases. The CDR3 is 15 residues long. With V trimmed by 2 bases and J by 0 bases, 4 bases remained unmatched. CDR1 SGHRS and CDR2 YFSETQ come from the germline V gene. The CDR3 is CASSLRDSMNTEAFF. The CDR3 bases are TGCGCCAGCAGCTTAAGGGACAGCATGAACACTGAAGCTTTCTTT.

This clonotype came up a few times. It may be a read error: a sequence one base away is much more abundant. The chain joins TRBV9 to TRBJ2-1, with TRBD2 matching over 7 bases. CDR3 length: 12 residues. CDR1 is SGDLS and CDR2 is YYNGEE in the germline V gene. Trimming at V came to 10 bases and at J to 5 bases, leaving 6 bases not matched to a gene. The CDR3 DNA reads TGTGCCGGCACTGCGGGGGACAATGAGCAGTTCTTC. Amino acid sequence: CAGTAGDNEQFF.

This clonotype was counted a few times. The gene calls are TRBV19 and TRBJ2-1, with a weak D call TRBD1 (6 bases). Germline CDR1 and CDR2: LNHDA and SQIVND (reference sequence). The V gene lost 9 bases and the J gene lost 0 bases, with 15 bases spanning the gap. The CDR3 covers 15 residues. CDR3 amino acids: CASAQGSSSYNEQFF. CDR3 in DNA: TGTGCCAGCGCACAGGGTTCGAGCTCCTACAATGAGCAGTTCTTC.

The chain joins TRBV27 to TRBJ2-3, with D possibly matching TRBD2 (5 bases). Germline V gene data show CDR1 as MNHEY and CDR2 as SMNVEV (reference sequence). V was trimmed by 5 bases and J by 6 bases, leaving 12 bases between them. The CDR3 covers 13 residues. CDR3 sequence (DNA): TGTGCCAGCAGTCCCTTGGAGGAGGATACGCAGTATTTT. Encoded protein: CASSPLEEDTQYF.

Concerning this clonotype: An end of the junction differs from the germline gene, which may be a read error. The chain couples TRBV3-1 to TRBJ1-1, with D perhaps matching TRBD1 (5 bases). The CDR3 has 12 amino acids. The V gene's germline CDR1 is LGHDT and CDR2 YNNKEL (reference sequence). The CDR3 DNA reads as TGCGCCAGCGGTGATAGACGGGAGGGGGCTTTCTTT. Protein sequence: CASGDRREGAFF.

The J gene is TRBJ2-7, the V gene TRBV19; D is possibly TRBD1 or TRBD2 (5 bases each). The germline V gene encodes CDR1 LNHDA and CDR2 SQIVND (reference sequence). The ends were cut back, 5 bases at V and 2 bases at J, with 10 bases in the middle. The CDR3 consists of 13 residues. The CDR3 loop reads CASSWDLTYEQYF. The CDR3 DNA sequence: TGTGCCAGTAGTTGGGACCTCACCTACGAGCAGTACTTC.

This clonotype was seen repeatedly, ten times or more. This chain joins TRBV27 and TRBJ1-2; 8 nucleotides line up with TRBD1. The CDR3 sequence is 14 residues long. Germline trimming cut 5 bases from V and 2 bases from J; bases unmatched to any gene: 4. The germline gives CDR1 MNHEY, CDR2 SMNVEV (reference sequence). The CDR3 DNA reads as TGTGCCAGCAGTCCCAGGACAGGGAACTATGGCTACACCTTC. This sequence encodes CASSPRTGNYGYTF.

This chain uses TRBV7-2 with TRBJ1-1; unclear D gene. Germline CDR1 reads SGHTA; CDR2 reads FQGNSA. This CDR3 is 14 amino acids long. V dropped 1 base and J dropped 0 bases, with 6 bases sitting between them. CDR3 residues: CASSLVLMNTEAFF. CDR3 DNA sequence: TGTGCCAGCAGCTTAGTCTTGATGAACACTGAAGCTTTCTTT.

This chain uses TRBV6-1 with TRBJ1-4; no firm D call. Trimming stripped 5 bases from V and 5 bases from J, with 15 bases between. Germline lookup yields CDR1 MNHNS and CDR2 SASEGT. The CDR3 spans 15 residues. CDR3 loop: CASSTSGPRNEKLFF. The CDR3 bases are TGTGCCAGCAGTACCAGCGGACCGAGAAATGAAAAACTGTTTTTT.

This clonotype occurred many times. The chain has TRBV5-1 and TRBJ2-7; 7 bases align to TRBD1. The CDR3 totals 13 residues. V was pared by 3 bases and J by 2 bases, with 2 bases of the junction left unmatched. Germline-derived CDR1 and CDR2 are SGHRS and YFSETQ. This CDR3 reads CASSSGTAYEQYF. CDR3 coding DNA: TGCGCCAGCAGCTCGGGGACAGCCTACGAGCAGTACTTC.

This clonotype was counted a few times. This chain connects TRBV2 to TRBJ2-7, with 9 bases that match TRBD1. Per germline, CDR1 SNHLY and CDR2 FYNNEI. The CDR3 runs 15 residues. Trimming at V came to 4 bases and at J to 5 bases, leaving 9 bases not matched to a gene. CDR3 bases: TGTGCCAGCAGTGGGGCGGTGGGACAGGGAAACGAGCAGTACTTC. Amino acids: CASSGAVGQGNEQYF. Variable domain in full (rest from reference TRBV2 and TRBJ2-7): EPEVTQTPSHQVTQMGQEVILRCVPISNHLYFYWYRQILGQKVEFLVSFYNNEISEKSEIFDDQFSVERPDGSNFTLKIRSTKLEDSAMYFCASSGAVGQGNEQYFGPGTRLTVT.

The chain recombines TRBV30 with TRBJ1-1; D unclear. Germline values: CDR1 GTSNPN, CDR2 SVGIG (reference sequence). The CDR3 is made up of 11 amino acids. V gave up 4 bases and J gave up 8 bases, with 11 bases separating them. Here the CDR3 DNA reads TGTGCCTGGACCGTGGGGAACGAAGCTTTCTTT. It specifies CAWTVGNEAFF.

This clonotype was detected a few times. This rearrangement joins TRBV24-1 to TRBJ2-1, with a possible D match to TRBD2 (5 bases). Germline V gene lookup returns CDR1 KGHDR and CDR2 SFDVKD. The CDR3 totals 15 residues. V dropped 4 bases and J dropped 2 bases, with 11 bases sitting between them. The DNA of the CDR3 is TGTGCCACCAGTGAGAGGGCCAGTACCTACAATGAGCAGTTCTTC. Translated, it gives CATSERASTYNEQFF.

The V call is TRBV15, the J call TRBJ2-5; 9 bases fit TRBD2. Trimming removed 8 bases from V and 5 bases from J; junction bases left unmatched: 9. CDR3 size: 14 residues. Germline V lookup: CDR1 LNHNV, CDR2 YYDKDF (reference sequence). CDR3 sequence: CATRGGGRGETQYF. Here the CDR3 DNA reads TGTGCCACCCGAGGCGGCGGGAGGGGGGAGACCCAGTACTTC.

The chain combines TRBV20-1 with TRBJ2-1; 12 bases align to TRBD1. Losses at the gene ends were 0 bases for V and 4 bases for J; bases not matched to a gene: 7. CDR1 and CDR2 from the germline V gene are DFQATT and SNEGSKA (reference sequence). The CDR3 has 17 residues. CDR3 sequence (DNA): TGCAGTGCTAGAGATGTCCGGGGACAGGGGGCTTACAATGAGCAGTTCTTC. Amino acids: CSARDVRGQGAYNEQFF.

This clonotype has only a few counts. This rearrangement joins TRBV16 to TRBJ1-5; D is perhaps TRBD1 (6 bases). The CDR3 sequence is 15 residues long. V lost 0 bases to trimming and J lost 6 bases, with 12 bases between them. The germline V gene has CDR1 KGHSY and CDR2 FQNENV. This CDR3 is CASSQSRGHGQPQHF. In DNA form, the CDR3 reads TGTGCCAGCAGCCAATCGCGGGGGCACGGTCAGCCCCAGCATTTT.

This CDR3 reads CASSQRKRGEETQYF. The CDR3 bases are TGTGCCAGCAGCCAAAGAAAGAGGGGGGAAGAGACCCAGTACTTC. The chain is built from TRBV3-1 and TRBJ2-5, with D perhaps TRBD1 or TRBD2 (6 bases each). The CDR3 is 15 residues long. Trimming took off 2 bases at V and 3 bases at J, with 13 bases between the two ends. Germline V gene lookup returns CDR1 LGHDT and CDR2 YNNKEL (reference sequence).